The rows below give T cell receptor beta chains drawn from one sample of a study of T cell repertoires in cytomegalovirus infection. No cognate antigen is known for these TCRs. From the reads, TCRdb called clonotypes with MiXCR, one entry per CDR3 protein. The data show about 100,000 distinct CDR3 sequences, about 40% seen once. Here the sequenced sample was CD8+ T cells from cultured PBMCs, taken from culture after CMV antigen stimulation. These receptors all stem from a human donor in good health (CMV status not recorded). Some clones in this sample may be carry-over from other donors' samples. Both conserved end residues are part of each CDR3. D genes are given only for firm matches. Some rows have no size entry. The others give once, few or many, or a class for an expanded clone.

>few|13|TRBJ1-2|TRBV27|.
TGTGCCAGCAGTTTTGGGGGTGCCTATGGCTACACCTTC
CASSFGGAYGYTF
>.|17|TRBJ2-3|TRBV28|TRBD2
TGTGCCAGCAGTACCAGACTAGCGGGGGACTACACAGATACGCAGTATTTT
CASSTRLAGDYTDTQYF
>.|16|TRBJ2-7|TRBV7-9|TRBD2
TGTGCCAGCAGCGGCCCGGGACTAGCGGGGGGGCGCGAGCAGTACTTC
CASSGPGLAGGREQYF
>.|14|TRBJ2-1|TRBV7-2|.
TGTGCCAGCAGCTTAAGCATACTAAACAATGAGCAGTTCTTC
CASSLSILNNEQFF
>few|16|TRBJ2-3|TRBV15|TRBD1
TGTGCCACCAGGTTGACAGGGATCGCCGGCACAGATACGCAGTATTTT
CATRLTGIAGTDTQYF
>.|14|TRBJ2-2|TRBV7-8|.
TGTGCCAGCAGCCAGTATGGGTGGACCGGGGAGCTGTTTTTT
CASSQYGWTGELFF
>.|15|TRBJ1-5|TRBV4-2|.
TGTGCCAGCAGCCAAGAATGGGGACGGGGTCAGCCCCAGCATTTT
CASSQEWGRGQPQHF
>many|15|TRBJ1-5|TRBV12-3/TRBV12-4|.
TGTGCCAGCAGTCCCGAAGGGACGAGCAATCAGCCCCAGCATTTT
CASSPEGTSNQPQHF
>.|15|TRBJ2-7|TRBV7-9|.
TGTGCCAGCAGCTCCCCGGAGGGGGCCGGGTACGAGCAGTACTTC
CASSSPEGAGYEQYF
>many|15|TRBJ2-1|TRBV11-1|.
TGTGCCAGCAGCTTATTTCCGTTGGGGCCCGTTGAGCAGTTCTTC
CASSLFPLGPVEQFF